What follows are 25 T cell receptor beta chains derived from one specimen sequenced in a study of pediatric ulcerative colitis. TCRdb's copy holds only in-frame clones and misses some; the assay was immunoSEQ multiplex PCR. The sample holds some 40,000 clones; around 75% are singletons and the top ten take approximately 9%. The rectum was sampled with one to two pinch biopsies at colonoscopy. The sample consisted of gut tissue. All receptors come from a boy aged 5-17 years with severe ulcerative colitis.

This clone has a single count. V usage is TRBV7-2 and J usage is TRBJ2-7; D perhaps matches TRBD1 (6 bases). Germline V gene data show CDR1 as SGHTA and CDR2 as FQGNSA. The germline V and J ends were trimmed by 4 bases and 4 bases, with 11 bases remaining between them. This CDR3 comprises 13 residues. The chain's CDR3 is CASSSRQVYEQYF. The CDR3 DNA reads as TGTGCCAGCAGCTCCAGACAGGTATACGAGCAGTACTTC.

This rearrangement joins TRBV6-6 to TRBJ1-2; tentative D call: TRBD1 (5 bases). The germline V and J ends were trimmed by 2 bases and 3 bases, with 16 bases remaining between them. The CDR3 is 16 amino acids. Germline assignment: CDR1 MNHNY and CDR2 SVGAGI (reference sequence). The CDR3 loop reads CASSYGQGRDDYGYTF. CDR3 coding DNA: TGTGCCAGCAGTTACGGGCAGGGAAGGGATGACTATGGCTACACCTTC.

This clone was detected only once. The chain links TRBV19 to TRBJ1-2, with D maybe TRBD1 (5 bases). This CDR3 comprises 11 residues. Trimming shortened V by 7 bases and J by 4 bases, and 7 bases separated the two germline ends. The germline gives CDR1 LNHDA, CDR2 SQIVND (reference sequence). The CDR3 sequence: CASNGGYGYTF. The CDR3 region has the DNA TGTGCCAGTAACGGGGGCTATGGCTACACCTTC.

This clone was seen only once. In the same sample, other DNA sequences code for this CDR3. This chain uses TRBV6-5 with TRBJ1-2, with a possible D match to TRBD1 (5 bases). This CDR3 has 14 amino acids. Trimming removed 0 bases from V and 1 base from J, with 6 bases in between. Germline V lookup: CDR1 MNHEY, CDR2 SVGAGI. In DNA form, the CDR3 reads TGTGCCAGCAGTTACTCCAGGGTTAACTATGGCTACACCTTC. It is translated as CASSYSRVNYGYTF.

The table lists this clone with a count of one. The chain uses TRBV18 and TRBJ1-2; 7 bases align to TRBD1. With 4 bases clipped from V and 8 bases from J, the junction kept 4 bases outside the gene matches. Germline assignment: CDR1 KGHSH and CDR2 LQKENI. This CDR3 comprises 12 residues. CDR3: CASSQDRNGYTF. CDR3 DNA sequence: TGTGCCAGCTCACAGGACAGGAACGGCTACACCTTC.

This clone was seen a single time. The chain combines TRBV30 with TRBJ2-5; maybe TRBD1 (7 bases). V was cut by 4 bases and J by 6 bases, with 36 bases left in between. The germline CDR1 and CDR2 sequences are GTSNPN and SVGIG (reference sequence). This CDR3 region has 20 residues. The CDR3, as DNA: TGTGCCTGGATGCCAAGGACAGGCGAGTCCCGGGAGACTAGGGGAAAGACCCAGTACTTC. It yields the protein CAWMPRTGESRETRGKTQYF.

V and J are TRBV11-3 and TRBJ2-1; the D gene is possibly TRBD2 (6 bases). Germline V CDR1 and CDR2: SGHNT, YENEEA. Trimming removed 5 bases from V and 0 bases from J, with 11 bases in between. CDR3 size: 15 residues. DNA of the CDR3: TGTGCCAGCAGCCTGGAGGGAGGCTCCTACAATGAGCAGTTCTTC. Its protein product is CASSLEGGSYNEQFF. The variable domain in full, with the rest retrieved from reference TRBV11-3 and TRBJ2-1, is EAGVVQSPRYKIIEKKQPVAFWCNPISGHNTLYWYLQNLGQGPELLIRYENEEAVDDSQLPKDRFSAERLKGVDSTLKIQPAELGDSAVYLCASSLEGGSYNEQFFGPGTRLTVL.

Only a few counts were recorded for this clone. This chain joins TRBV19 and TRBJ2-2; 9 bases are shared with TRBD1. The CDR3 runs to 17 residues. With V trimmed by 6 bases and J by 1 base, 9 bases remained unmatched. Per the germline V gene, CDR1 is LNHDA and CDR2 is SQIVND (reference sequence). The CDR3 bases are TGTGCCAGTAGCTCATTGTGGGGACAGGGGAACACCGGGGAGCTGTTTTTT. It specifies CASSSLWGQGNTGELFF.

This chain joins TRBV28 and TRBJ1-2; TRBD1 might be the D (5 bases). CDR1 is MDHEN, CDR2 SYDVKM, per germline. The V end lost 1 base, the J end lost 4 bases, and 13 bases lay between the germline ends. There are 15 residues in the CDR3. The CDR3 bases are TGTGCCAGCAGTTTATCCCCCAGGGATAGCTATGGCTACACCTTC. It codes for CASSLSPRDSYGYTF.

For this clone: This CDR3 is also generated by other DNA sequences in the sample. The chain couples TRBV11-2 to TRBJ2-3; tentatively, D is TRBD1 or TRBD2 (6 bases each). The CDR3 consists of 15 residues. CDR1 and CDR2 from the germline V gene are SGHAT and FQNNGV. V was cut by 5 bases and J by 0 bases, with 12 bases left in between. The CDR3 protein is CASSLVGGSTDTQYF. The DNA of the CDR3 is TGTGCCAGCAGCCTAGTGGGGGGCAGCACAGATACGCAGTATTTT.

The rearrangement joins TRBV28 to TRBJ1-6; perhaps TRBD1 as D (6 bases). Trimming pared 7 bases from V and 5 bases from J, leaving 18 bases between. Germline loops: CDR1 MDHEN, CDR2 SYDVKM. The CDR3 is 16 amino acids. The CDR3 reads CASIQRGKSDNSPLHF. CDR3 bases: TGTGCCAGCATCCAAAGGGGGAAGAGCGATAATTCACCCCTCCACTTT.

The V gene is TRBV5-1, the J gene TRBJ2-6; D is undetermined. This CDR3 has 17 residues. Germline V gene sequence: CDR1 SGHRS, CDR2 YFSETQ. Deletions cut 1 base from V and 4 bases from J, with 15 bases between. The CDR3 DNA sequence: TGCGCCAGCAGCTTGACTAAAGACCGTCGCGGGGCCAACGTCCTGACTTTC. Translated: CASSLTKDRRGANVLTF.

This chain links TRBV6-4 with TRBJ2-3, with D possibly matching TRBD2 (7 bases). The CDR3 sequence is 16 residues long. V was pared by 0 bases and J by 7 bases, with 17 bases between. Germline V gives CDR1 MRHNA, CDR2 SNTAGT. The CDR3 spells CASSDSNSGGANTQYF. CDR3 in DNA: TGTGCCAGCAGTGACTCGAATAGTGGGGGGGCAAATACGCAGTATTTT.

The rearrangement uses TRBV14 and TRBJ1-6; D unresolved. Germline CDR1 SGHDN, CDR2 FVKESK. The V gene lost 0 bases and the J gene lost 9 bases, with 6 bases spanning the gap. There are 13 residues in the CDR3. CDR3 sequence: CASSQEKGSPLHF. Here the CDR3 DNA reads TGTGCCAGCAGCCAAGAGAAGGGTTCACCCCTCCACTTT.

The V and J genes are TRBV7-8 and TRBJ1-1; TRBD1 matches at 10 bases. The junction had 17 bases not matched to a gene; V was cut back by 4 bases and J by 6 bases. CDR1 and CDR2 from the germline V gene are SGHVS and FQNEAQ. The CDR3 has 18 residues. The CDR3 sequence is CASSSKPSGTGDFAEAFF. In DNA, the CDR3 is TGTGCCAGCAGCTCCAAACCCTCCGGGACAGGGGATTTCGCTGAAGCTTTCTTT.

V is TRBV6-1 and J is TRBJ2-2; 8 bases fit TRBD2. The germline V gene has CDR1 MNHNS and CDR2 SASEGT. The CDR3 length is 14 residues. The ends lost 7 bases at V and 4 bases at J; junction bases unmatched: 5. CDR3 in amino acids: CASNRLAGTGELFF. The CDR3 nucleotides are TGTGCCAGCAATAGGCTAGCGGGCACCGGGGAGCTGTTTTTT.

This sequence joins TRBV4-1 and TRBJ2-1; 10 bases are shared with TRBD2. Trimming took 0 bases from V and 6 from J; bases not matched to a gene: 11. The CDR3 sequence is 18 residues long. Germline CDR1 and CDR2: MGHRA and YSYEKL. The CDR3 spells CASSQDFQRGGFVNEQFF. The CDR3 DNA follows: TGCGCCAGCAGCCAAGATTTTCAGCGGGGGGGATTCGTCAATGAGCAGTTCTTC.

V and J are TRBV7-3 and TRBJ2-7, with D possibly being TRBD2 (5 bases). Trimming shortened V by 3 bases and J by 5 bases, and 14 bases separated the two germline ends. The CDR3 covers 14 residues. Germline assignment: CDR1 SGHTA and CDR2 FQGTGA. The CDR3 DNA follows: TGTGCCAGCAGCTTGGGCGTGAACGGGGACGAGCAGTACTTC. Translation gives CASSLGVNGDEQYF.

This clone was counted a few times. The genes are TRBV6-5 and TRBJ1-2; 8 bases agree with TRBD1. The CDR3 has 15 residues. With V trimmed by 2 bases and J by 7 bases, 9 bases remained unmatched. The germline V gene has CDR1 MNHEY and CDR2 SVGAGI. The CDR3 DNA is TGTGCCAGCAGTTACGTGGCAGGGGGCCGAGGTGGCTACACCTTC. Translated, it gives CASSYVAGGRGGYTF.

This chain connects TRBV10-2 to TRBJ2-3; weak D call: TRBD1 (5 bases). CDR1 and CDR2 (germline): WSHSY, SAAADI. Trimming pared 2 bases from V and 3 bases from J, leaving 15 bases between. This CDR3 contains 16 residues. CDR3 in amino acids: CASSEAFQGQTDTQYF. In nucleotides, the CDR3 is TGCGCCAGCAGTGAGGCTTTCCAGGGTCAGACAGATACGCAGTATTTT.

The V call is TRBV5-6, the J call TRBJ1-1; D is uncertain. This CDR3 contains 12 residues. V gave up 3 bases and J gave up 3 bases, with 6 bases separating them. Germline V lookup: CDR1 SGHDT, CDR2 YYEEEE. CDR3 coding DNA: TGTGCCAGCAGCTCTCCGGACACTGAAGCTTTCTTT. This translates into CASSSPDTEAFF.

This chain links TRBV5-1 with TRBJ2-5, with a weak D call TRBD2 (6 bases). The V end lost 0 bases, the J end lost 5 bases, and 11 bases lay between the germline ends. Germline CDR1 reads SGHRS; CDR2 reads YFSETQ. CDR3 length: 14 residues. The CDR3 DNA follows: TGCGCCAGCAGCTTGGGGGCCGGAGGGGAGACCCAGTACTTC. This codes for CASSLGAGGETQYF.

The J gene is TRBJ1-5, the V gene TRBV28; D is perhaps TRBD1 (6 bases). The CDR3 spans 13 residues. V was shortened by 5 bases and J by 9 bases, with 14 bases between the two germline ends. Per the germline V gene, CDR1 is MDHEN and CDR2 is SYDVKM. The CDR3, as DNA: TGTGCCAGCAGTGCAGGGGCGGTATGGCCCCAGCATTTT. Its protein is CASSAGAVWPQHF.

This chain connects TRBV4-1 to TRBJ1-3; possibly TRBD1 for D (6 bases). The CDR3 is 16 residues long. Between the trimmed V and J ends, which lost 3 bases and 0 bases, there was a span of 12 bases. CDR1 and CDR2 (germline): MGHRA, YSYEKL. CDR3 sequence (DNA): TGCGCCAGCAGCCACCATGACAGGCTCTCTGGAAACACCATATATTTT. This gives the protein CASSHHDRLSGNTIYF.

The chain has TRBV27 and TRBJ2-5; TRBD1 is a possible D gene (6 bases). This CDR3 is 14 amino acids long. V lost 3 bases and J lost 5, with 13 bases in between. Per germline, CDR1 MNHEY and CDR2 SMNVEV (reference sequence). DNA for the CDR3: TGTGCCAGCAGTTTCTCCAGGGGTGGGGAGACCCAGTACTTC. This codes for CASSFSRGGETQYF.